The rows below give T cell receptor beta chains drawn from one sample of a study of EBV T-cell therapy then PD-1 blockade in nasopharyngeal carcinoma. No antigen has been identified for these receptors. The protocol was immunoSEQ multiplex PCR, while the TCRdb copy is restricted to in-frame clones and leaves out a portion. The sample has 25,000 or so clones, 75% to 90% seen once. The sequenced sample was CD8+ T cells from blood, obtained at approximately day 62 from a patient whose treatment included autologous EBV-specific T cells and nivolumab. These receptors all stem from a man aged 35-49 years with nasopharyngeal carcinoma. Both conserved end residues are part of each CDR3. The D gene is left open where the match is weak. Size is stated for part of the rows, as once, few or many counts, or as a class when the clone is expanded.

>-|TRBJ1-1|TRBV6-4|-
CASSDGTENTEAFF
TGTGCCAGCAGTGACGGGACGGAGAACACTGAAGCTTTCTTT
>-|TRBJ1-2|TRBV25-1|-
CASSEVEANYGYTF
TGTGCCAGCAGTGAAGTGGAAGCGAACTATGGCTACACCTTC
>-|TRBJ2-7|TRBV27|-
CASGFQQGYEQYF
TGTGCCAGCGGATTTCAACAGGGTTACGAGCAGTACTTC
>once|TRBJ2-5|TRBV27|TRBD2
CASSIAGGPETQYF
TGTGCCAGCAGTATAGCGGGGGGGCCAGAGACCCAGTACTTC
>-|TRBJ1-5|TRBV6-2/TRBV6-3|-
CASSYSDTSNQPQHF
TGTGCCAGCAGTTATTCGGACACCAGCAATCAGCCCCAGCATTTT
>-|TRBJ2-7|TRBV7-6|TRBD2
CASSLEGGGGYEQYF
TGTGCCAGCAGCTTAGAAGGCGGGGGGGGATACGAGCAGTACTTC
>-|TRBJ2-1|TRBV27|TRBD2
CASSFLAGGPNEQFF
TGTGCCAGCAGTTTTCTAGCGGGGGGCCCCAATGAGCAGTTCTTC
>-|TRBJ2-2|TRBV15|TRBD2
CATSPGTSDTGELFF
TGTGCCACCAGCCCCGGGACTAGCGACACCGGGGAGCTGTTTTTT
>-|TRBJ1-5|TRBV7-8|-
CASSFAELSNQPQHF
TGTGCCAGCAGCTTTGCGGAACTTAGCAATCAGCCCCAGCATTTT
>-|TRBJ2-3|TRBV7-2|TRBD1
CASSLTPTGPTDTQYF
TGTGCCAGCAGCTTAACCCCGACAGGGCCCACAGATACGCAGTATTTT
>-|TRBJ2-1|TRBV6-5|-
CASTEGSVNNEQFF
TGTGCCAGCACAGAAGGTAGCGTTAACAATGAGCAGTTCTTC
>few|TRBJ2-2|TRBV2|-
CASTPRGPNTGELFF
TGTGCCAGCACCCCCCGGGGGCCTAACACCGGGGAGCTGTTTTTT
>-|TRBJ1-3|TRBV7-6|TRBD1
CASSEYGQGSGNTIYF
TGTGCCAGCAGCGAATACGGACAGGGCTCTGGAAACACCATATATTTT
>-|TRBJ2-1|TRBV6-4|-
CASSDSASSYNEQFF
TGTGCCAGCAGTGACTCGGCCAGCTCCTACAATGAGCAGTTCTTC
>once|TRBJ1-6|TRBV24-1|-
CATSAAWGSPLHF
TGTGCCACCAGTGCGGCGTGGGGTTCACCCCTCCACTTT
>medium-sized|TRBJ1-1|TRBV4-3|-
CATGGVTEAFF
TGCGCCACCGGTGGAGTAACTGAAGCTTTCTTT
>-|TRBJ1-5|TRBV7-2|TRBD1
CASSLVGQGWNYQPQHF
TGTGCCAGCAGCTTAGTGGGACAGGGGTGGAATTATCAGCCCCAGCATTTT
>-|TRBJ2-5|TRBV2|-
CAGYVLGTQYF
TGTGCCGGCTATGTTCTCGGGACCCAGTACTTC
>medium-sized|TRBJ1-1|TRBV10-3|-
CAISVEDRLSEAFF
TGTGCCATCAGTGTGGAGGACCGTCTCTCTGAAGCTTTCTTT
>-|TRBJ2-2|TRBV9|TRBD1
CASSSTGGTGELFF
TGTGCCAGCAGCTCCACAGGGGGCACCGGGGAGCTGTTTTTT
>-|TRBJ1-1|TRBV6-5|-
CASPARGPGTEAFF
TGTGCCAGCCCTGCCCGGGGCCCGGGGACTGAAGCTTTCTTT
>-|TRBJ2-7|TRBV4-1|-
CASSQRQGPIYEQYF
TGCGCCAGCAGCCAAAGGCAGGGACCTATCTACGAGCAGTACTTC
>-|TRBJ2-2|TRBV6-6|TRBD2
CASSYSSGGPTGELFF
TGTGCCAGCAGTTACTCGAGCGGGGGGCCAACCGGGGAGCTGTTTTTT
>-|TRBJ1-6|TRBV9|-
CASSSSRGGNSPLHF
TGTGCCAGCAGCTCAAGCCGGGGGGGCAATTCACCCCTCCACTTT
>few|TRBJ2-1|TRBV30|TRBD1
CAYPQGDYNEQFF
TGTGCCTACCCACAGGGGGACTACAATGAGCAGTTCTTC
>medium-sized|TRBJ1-3|TRBV14|-
CASSQDSLGKSYF
TGTGCCAGCAGCCAAGATAGCCTGGGGAAGTCATATTTT
>-|TRBJ1-1|TRBV4-3|-
CASSHDTGMNTEAFF
TGCGCCAGCAGCCACGATACGGGCATGAACACTGAAGCTTTCTTT
>-|TRBJ1-1|TRBV28|-
CASSFLGGNTEAFF
TGTGCCAGCAGTTTTTTGGGTGGGAACACTGAAGCTTTCTTT
>-|TRBJ2-3|TRBV10-3|TRBD2
CATTSRVAGTSTDTQYF
TGTGCCACCACCAGTAGGGTAGCGGGGACTAGCACAGATACGCAGTATTTT
>-|TRBJ1-2|TRBV28|-
CASSTYPTSVSYGYTF
TGTGCCAGCAGTACTTACCCAACCAGTGTCTCCTATGGCTACACCTTC
>-|TRBJ2-5|TRBV23-1|-
CASSQSNSPQETQYF
TGCGCCAGCAGTCAATCGAACAGTCCTCAAGAGACCCAGTACTTC
>-|TRBJ2-2|TRBV7-9|-
CASSPPARGSGELFF
TGTGCCAGCAGCCCACCCGCCAGAGGATCCGGGGAGCTGTTTTTT
>-|TRBJ2-1|TRBV11-3|TRBD2
CASSLEGASGGSYNEQFF
TGTGCCAGCAGCTTAGAAGGGGCGAGCGGGGGTTCCTACAATGAGCAGTTCTTC
>-|TRBJ1-1|TRBV6-9|-
CASSIRARRGTEAFF
TGTGCCAGCAGCATCCGGGCCCGGAGGGGGACTGAAGCTTTCTTT
>-|TRBJ2-7|TRBV15|-
CATSRDQQGPYEQYF
TGTGCCACCAGCAGAGATCAACAGGGCCCCTACGAGCAGTACTTC
>-|TRBJ1-1|TRBV5-1|-
CASSSIRGRNTEAFF
TGCGCCAGCAGCTCCATCAGGGGACGGAACACTGAAGCTTTCTTT
>-|TRBJ1-1|TRBV9|-
CASSPPPGQFPDVYRNTEAFF
TGTGCCAGCAGCCCACCTCCTGGACAGTTCCCAGATGTTTATCGGAACACTGAAGCTTTCTTT